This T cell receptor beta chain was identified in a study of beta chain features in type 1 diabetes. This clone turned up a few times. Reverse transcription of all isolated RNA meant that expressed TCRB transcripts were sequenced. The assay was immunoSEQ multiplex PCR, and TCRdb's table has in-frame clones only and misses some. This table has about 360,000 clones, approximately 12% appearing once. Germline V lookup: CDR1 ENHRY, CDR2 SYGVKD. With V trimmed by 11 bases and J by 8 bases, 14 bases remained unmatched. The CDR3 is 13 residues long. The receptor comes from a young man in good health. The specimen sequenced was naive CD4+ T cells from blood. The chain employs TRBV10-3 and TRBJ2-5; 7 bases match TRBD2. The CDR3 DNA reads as TGTGCCTCCACCCGGGGCGGGAGTTCCACCCAGTACTTC. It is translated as CASTRGGSSTQYF.